One and the same sample provided the 20 T cell receptor beta chains below, sequenced in a study of neurological immune-mediated disorders. TCRdb reanalysed the 5' RACE reads using MiXCR and keeps one entry per CDR3 protein. The sample holds approximately 50,000 distinct CDR3 sequences, approximately 3.9% seen once. Sequencing used PBMCs. These receptors all come from a man in his 60s with multiple sclerosis.

This clonotype was seen ten or more times. This chain joins TRBV5-1 and TRBJ2-3, with D perhaps matching TRBD2 (6 bases). Trimming pared 2 bases from V and 0 bases from J, leaving 10 bases between. CDR3 length: 15 amino acids. Germline CDR1 and CDR2: SGHRS and YFSETQ. The DNA for the CDR3 is TGCGCCAGCAGCTTCCTCGGGAGTAGCACAGATACGCAGTATTTT. Amino acid sequence: CASSFLGSSTDTQYF. Full variable domain (missing parts from reference TRBV5-1 and TRBJ2-3): KAGVTQTPRYLIKTRGQQVTLSCSPISGHRSVSWYQQTPGQGLQFLFEYFSETQRNKGNFPGRFSGRQFSNSRSEMNVSTLELGDSALYLCASSFLGSSTDTQYFGPGTRLTVL.

This clonotype appeared many times. The V call is TRBV27, the J call TRBJ1-1; 10 bases match TRBD1. The CDR3 contains 13 residues. Germline assignment: CDR1 MNHEY and CDR2 SMNVEV (reference sequence). V trimming: 3 bases; J trimming: 10 bases; junction bases outside the gene matches: 5. The CDR3 DNA sequence: TGTGCCAGCAGTTTGGACAGGGGGTACCGAGCTTTCTTT. This encodes CASSLDRGYRAFF.

This clonotype appeared many times. DNA for the CDR3: TGTGCCAGCAGTTTCAGGGGCGGGAGGGGCACCACAGATACGCAGTATTTT. It codes for CASSFRGGRGTTDTQYF. The rearrangement links TRBV12-3 or TRBV12-4 to TRBJ2-3; 9 bases are shared with TRBD2. The V gene end was trimmed by 3 bases and the J gene end by 2 bases; junction bases not matched to a gene: 9. The CDR3 is 17 amino acids.

Ten or more counts support this clonotype. The V call is TRBV3-1, the J call TRBJ2-1; TRBD2 is a possible D gene (5 bases). Per the germline V gene, CDR1 is LGHDT and CDR2 is YNNKEL (reference sequence). V lost 3 bases and J lost 6, with 9 bases in between. This CDR3 is 13 amino acids long. Here the CDR3 reads CASSQGSPNEQFF. In DNA form, the CDR3 reads TGTGCCAGCAGCCAGGGGAGCCCCAATGAGCAGTTCTTC.

This clonotype was detected ten times or more. The genes are TRBV5-6 and TRBJ1-1; D is unclear. Trimming took 4 bases from V and 5 from J, leaving 12 bases between them. CDR1 and CDR2 (germline): SGHDT, YYEEEE. This CDR3 has 13 residues. CDR3 DNA: TGTGCCAGCAGCCCCCCTACGGGTACTGAAGCTTTCTTT. Residues: CASSPPTGTEAFF.

This clonotype came up a few times. At one end, the junction sequence differs from germline, possibly due to a read error. This chain links TRBV3-1 with TRBJ1-1, with D maybe TRBD1 (5 bases). CDR3 length equals 12 residues. Germline assignment: CDR1 LGHDT and CDR2 YNNKEL (reference sequence). The CDR3 sequence: CDSSKVQGEAFF. The CDR3 DNA reads TGTGACAGCAGCAAAGTTCAGGGTGAAGCTTTCTTT.

This clonotype was found a few times. The chain is built from TRBV2 and TRBJ1-5; 7 nucleotides match TRBD1. After removal of 7 bases from V and 4 bases from J, the junction contained 10 bases not matched to a gene. The CDR3 is 15 residues long. CDR1 is SNHLY, CDR2 FYNNEI, per germline. The chain's CDR3 is CASKGGDQPNQPQHF. The CDR3, as DNA: TGTGCCAGCAAAGGGGGCGACCAGCCGAATCAGCCCCAGCATTTT. Using reference TRBV2 and TRBJ1-5 for the parts outside the CDR3, the full variable domain is EPEVTQTPSHQVTQMGQEVILRCVPISNHLYFYWYRQILGQKVEFLVSFYNNEISEKSEIFDDQFSVERPDGSNFTLKIRSTKLEDSAMYFCASKGGDQPNQPQHFGDGTRLSIL.

Ten or more counts support this clonotype. The chain carries TRBV7-6 and TRBJ2-2; 9 nucleotides match TRBD2. The CDR3 loop spans 19 amino acids. V dropped 5 bases and J dropped 4; count of bases not matched to a gene: 17. From germline, CDR1 is SGHVS and CDR2 FNYEAQ. CDR3 region: CASSPRGPAGGSGTGELFF. DNA for the CDR3: TGTGCCAGCAGCCCCCGCGGCCCAGCGGGGGGCTCGGGCACCGGGGAGCTGTTTTTT.

In its sample, this clonotype was seen a few times. In DNA form, the CDR3 reads TGCAGTGCCCTGGGGGGGGGCACTGAAGCTTTCTTT. Its protein is CSALGGGTEAFF. The V gene is TRBV20-1, the J gene TRBJ1-1; D is possibly TRBD1 (5 bases). The CDR3 sequence is 12 residues long. CDR1 DFQATT and CDR2 SNEGSKA come from the germline V gene (reference sequence). The V gene lost 6 bases and the J gene lost 4 bases, with 12 bases spanning the gap.

This clonotype was recorded many times. This sequence joins TRBV7-2 and TRBJ2-7; a weak D match, TRBD1 (6 bases). The length of the CDR3 is 15 residues. V gave up 1 base and J gave up 2 bases, with 12 bases separating them. Per the germline V gene, CDR1 is SGHTA and CDR2 is FQGNSA. CDR3 in amino acids: CASSLVGGSTYEQYF. DNA of the CDR3: TGTGCCAGCAGCTTAGTTGGGGGCTCCACCTACGAGCAGTACTTC.

V gene TRBV7-9 combines with J gene TRBJ2-4; D may correspond to TRBD1 or TRBD2 (5 bases each). This CDR3 spans 15 amino acids. Germline CDR1 reads SEHNR; CDR2 reads FQNEAQ (reference sequence). Between the trimmed V and J ends, which lost 7 bases and 0 bases, there was a span of 13 bases. The CDR3 loop is CASNPWGLAKNIQYF. DNA for the CDR3: TGTGCCAGCAACCCATGGGGGTTAGCCAAAAACATTCAGTACTTC.

As to this clonotype: The final CDR3 position lacks the conserved phenylalanine or tryptophan, pointing to a likely read error. The chain carries TRBV7-9 and TRBJ1-1; D is uncertain. The CDR3 length is 14 residues. The germline V gene encodes CDR1 SEHNR and CDR2 FQNEAQ (reference sequence). V lost 6 bases to trimming and J lost 1 base, with 12 bases between them. DNA of the CDR3: TGTGCCAGCAGTGGTTTAGTGGGGAACACTGAAGCTTTCAAT. Translation: CASSGLVGNTEAFN.

At least ten counts were recorded for this clonotype. The chain links TRBV5-5 to TRBJ2-5; 7 nucleotides line up with TRBD1. The CDR3 length is 15 residues. Germline loops: CDR1 SGHKS, CDR2 YYEKEE (reference sequence). V was clipped by 4 bases and J by 7 bases; unmatched bases: 13. CDR3 nucleotide sequence: TGTGCCAGCAGCCCGCCGGGACAGCTAGTAGGGACCCAGTACTTC. Translating it yields CASSPPGQLVGTQYF.

Only a few counts were recorded for this clonotype. V and J are TRBV20-1 and TRBJ1-1; TRBD1 matches 10 bases. There are 14 residues in the CDR3. The germline V gene encodes CDR1 DFQATT and CDR2 SNEGSKA (reference sequence). With V trimmed by 1 base and J by 3 bases, 2 bases remained unmatched. The CDR3 is CSARGGTGDTEAFF. CDR3 DNA: TGCAGTGCTAGAGGGGGGACAGGGGACACTGAAGCTTTCTTT.

With regard to this clonotype: Since the CDR3 does not end with the conserved phenylalanine or tryptophan, this likely comes from a read error. CDR3 sequence reads: CVSSLAWTGGTDTQYI. The CDR3, as DNA: TGTGTCAGCAGCTTAGCGTGGACAGGGGGTACAGATACGCAGTATATT. The V call is TRBV7-8, the J call TRBJ2-3, with 10 bases that match TRBD1. Looked up from germline, CDR1 is SGHVS and CDR2 is FQNEAQ. This CDR3 has 16 amino acids.

This clonotype was counted only a few times. The V and J genes are TRBV18 and TRBJ1-3; possible D gene TRBD1, 6 bases. Germline values: CDR1 KGHSH, CDR2 LQKENI. The V and J ends lost 3 bases and 4 bases respectively, with 13 bases between them. The length of the CDR3 is 15 residues. Written as DNA, the CDR3 is TGTGCCAGCTCACCTGAGTCGGGGGCAGGAAACACCATATATTTT. Amino acids: CASSPESGAGNTIYF.

This clonotype has at least ten counts. The V call is TRBV7-9, the J call TRBJ2-3; 10 nucleotides align to TRBD2. Germline CDR1 reads SEHNR; CDR2 reads FQNEAQ (reference sequence). The CDR3 extends over 17 amino acids. V lost 2 bases to trimming and J lost 4 bases; unmatched junction nucleotides: 9. CDR3 nucleotides: TGTGCCAGCAGCTTAATAAGCGGGGGGGTGTCCGCAGATACGCAGTATTTT. This translates into CASSLISGGVSADTQYF.

This clonotype came up many times. The chain recombines TRBV14 with TRBJ2-7; D remains unclear. Germline V gives CDR1 SGHDN, CDR2 FVKESK. The CDR3 has 13 amino acids. V dropped 4 bases and J dropped 6 bases, with 13 bases sitting between them. The CDR3 loop reads CASSRFDSSEQYF. As DNA, the CDR3 is TGTGCCAGCAGCCGCTTCGACTCGAGCGAGCAGTACTTC.

The sample holds many counts of this clonotype. V gene TRBV20-1 combines with J gene TRBJ2-1, with 15 nucleotides matching TRBD2. The CDR3 covers 18 residues. With V trimmed by 5 bases and J by 7 bases, 15 bases remained unmatched. CDR1 and CDR2 from the germline V gene are DFQATT and SNEGSKA (reference sequence). This chain's CDR3 is CSALNQLGLAGGWNEQFF. In DNA, the CDR3 is TGCAGTGCTCTTAACCAACTCGGACTAGCGGGAGGGTGGAATGAGCAGTTCTTC.

V is TRBV7-9 and J is TRBJ2-5, with D possibly matching TRBD1 (6 bases). This CDR3 contains 14 residues. Germline V gene sequence: CDR1 SEHNR, CDR2 FQNEAQ (reference sequence). The V end was cut by 3 bases, the J end by 2 bases, with 10 bases between. The CDR3 reads CASSLRTAQETQYF. CDR3 DNA sequence: TGTGCCAGCAGCTTGAGGACAGCTCAAGAGACCCAGTACTTC. Combining the CDR3 with reference TRBV7-9 and TRBJ2-5 gives the whole variable domain DTGVSQNPRHKITKRGQNVTFRCDPISEHNRLYWYRQTLGQGPEFLTYFQNEAQLEKSRLLSDRFSAERPKGSFSTLEIQRTEQGDSAMYLCASSLRTAQETQYFGPGTRLLVL.